The clone carrying this T cell receptor (beta chain) was detected many times. One entry per CDR3 protein results from TCRdb running MiXCR on the 5' RACE reads. The sample consists of 30,000 or so distinct CDR3 sequences, roughly 4.9% of them appearing once. V was clipped by 1 base and J by 5 bases, with 15 bases between them. Germline V gene data show CDR1 as DFQATT and CDR2 as SNEGSKA (reference sequence). The CDR3 runs to 15 residues. The sample belongs to a study of early T cells in non-severe SARS-CoV-2 infection. V gene TRBV20-1 combines with J gene TRBJ1-5, with a tentative D call TRBD1 (5 bases). This TCR was recovered from an adult who was a healthcare worker with PCR-confirmed SARS-CoV-2 infection or an uninfected control (not recorded which). The sample was whole blood. CDR3 sequence (DNA): TGCAGTGCTAGAGTACCGGTAGCGGGGCATCAGCCCCAGCATTTT. Its protein product is CSARVPVAGHQPQHF.